Listed below are T cell receptor beta chains from one sample, sequenced in a study of blood T cell repertoires in COVID-19. Profiling relied on immunoSEQ multiplex PCR, and the TCRdb table lists in-frame clones only, not all of them. This table holds 200,000 to 250,000 clones, 84% found once. Sequencing was carried out using peripheral blood. The receptors derive from a woman aged 80 or over with active or convalescent COVID-19. Each CDR3 is given without its conserved first and last residue. Not all rows give a size; the values are once, few, many and, for expanded clones, a class.

ASSLATYGYT - TRBJ1-2 TRBV28
ASSLPRGEGSGNTIY - TRBJ1-3 TRBV5-1
ASSLGQTPETQY - TRBJ2-5 TRBV5-1
ASSLSPSEQY few TRBJ2-7 TRBV5-4
ASRGTGDSYGYT once TRBJ1-2 TRBV19
AWSAVYGNTEAF - TRBJ1-1 TRBV30
ASSQVVAQYGYT - TRBJ1-2 TRBV4-1
ASTSRTGEKLF - TRBJ1-4 TRBV5-5
ASSQDRGEAF - TRBJ1-1 TRBV7-8
ATSRALNTEAF - TRBJ1-1 TRBV15
ASSPRPGQGNTIY - TRBJ1-3 TRBV5-6
ASSHRQGTEAF - TRBJ1-1 TRBV27
ASSLVAGLNTEAF - TRBJ1-1 TRBV7-2
ASSIGSSYNEQF few TRBJ2-1 TRBV19
SASLGQGSQPQH - TRBJ1-5 TRBV20-1
ASSLALAGAHEQF - TRBJ2-1 TRBV5-1
SASGLAGDAFETQY few TRBJ2-5 TRBV20-1
ASSLPSGPAYNEQF - TRBJ2-1 TRBV3-1/TRBV3-2
AWSGYRADEKLF - TRBJ1-4 TRBV30
ASSELAGGVTQY - TRBJ2-5 TRBV2
ASSPLAYNSPLH - TRBJ1-6 TRBV18
ASSLRRGGDTDTQY - TRBJ2-3 TRBV5-4
ASSLAASGRWETQY - TRBJ2-5 TRBV5-1
SAGSNYGYT - TRBJ1-2 TRBV20-1
ASSVGGGGIYEQY - TRBJ2-7 TRBV9
ASSQDPTGGYT once TRBJ1-2 TRBV3-1/TRBV3-2
ASSPQRTSGGYNEQF - TRBJ2-1 TRBV14
ASSRTGRTEAF - TRBJ1-1 TRBV19
ASTQSQVSGNTIY - TRBJ1-3 TRBV19
ASSLRLAGGTGDTQY once TRBJ2-3 TRBV5-4
ASSSYSGQGDGYT - TRBJ1-2 TRBV28
ASSYGQVNTGELF - TRBJ2-2 TRBV6-6
ASSRGRQGASGELF - TRBJ2-2 TRBV11-2
ASRIRTGTYEQY - TRBJ2-7 TRBV19
AISETGGRGYT - TRBJ1-2 TRBV10-3
ASPHPGQCSGGGYT once TRBJ1-2 TRBV23-1
ASSYSDRSEAF - TRBJ1-1 TRBV7-3
ASSLAGGYT few TRBJ1-2 TRBV5-4
ASSQAGLGFMNTEAF - TRBJ1-1 TRBV14
ASRKQGSGYT - TRBJ1-2 TRBV6-5
ATSSPNRDREWNTEAF - TRBJ1-1 TRBV15
ASSAGTAPYEQY - TRBJ2-7 TRBV5-4
ASSVAVGTDTQY - TRBJ2-3 TRBV9